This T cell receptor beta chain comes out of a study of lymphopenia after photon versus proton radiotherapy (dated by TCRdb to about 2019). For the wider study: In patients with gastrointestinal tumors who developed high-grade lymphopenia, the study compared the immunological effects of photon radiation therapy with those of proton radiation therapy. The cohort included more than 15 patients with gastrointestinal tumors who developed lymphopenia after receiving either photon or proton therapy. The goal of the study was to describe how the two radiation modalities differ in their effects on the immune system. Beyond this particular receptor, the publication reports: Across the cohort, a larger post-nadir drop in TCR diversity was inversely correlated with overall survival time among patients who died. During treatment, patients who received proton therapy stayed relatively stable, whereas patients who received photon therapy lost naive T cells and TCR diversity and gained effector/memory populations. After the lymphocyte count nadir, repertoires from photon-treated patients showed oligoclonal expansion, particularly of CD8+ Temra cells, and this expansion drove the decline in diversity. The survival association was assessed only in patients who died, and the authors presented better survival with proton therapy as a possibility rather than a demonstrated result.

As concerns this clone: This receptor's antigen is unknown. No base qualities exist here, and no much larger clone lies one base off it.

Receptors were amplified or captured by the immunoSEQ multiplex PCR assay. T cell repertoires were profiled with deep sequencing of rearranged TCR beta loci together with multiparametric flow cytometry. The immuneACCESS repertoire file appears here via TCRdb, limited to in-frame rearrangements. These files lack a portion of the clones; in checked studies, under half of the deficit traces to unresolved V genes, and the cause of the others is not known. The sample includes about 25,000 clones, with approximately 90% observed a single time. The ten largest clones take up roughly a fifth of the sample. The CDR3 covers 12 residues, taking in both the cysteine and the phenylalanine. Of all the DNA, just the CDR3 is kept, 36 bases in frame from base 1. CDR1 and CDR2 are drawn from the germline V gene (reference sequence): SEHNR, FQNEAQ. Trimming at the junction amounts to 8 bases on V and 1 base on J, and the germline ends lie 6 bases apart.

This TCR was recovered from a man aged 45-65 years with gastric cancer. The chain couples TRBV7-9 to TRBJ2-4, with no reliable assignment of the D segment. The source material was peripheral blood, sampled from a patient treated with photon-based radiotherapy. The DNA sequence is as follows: TGTGCCAGCCTGGGGGCCAAAAACATTCAGTACTTC. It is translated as CASLGAKNIQYF.